This TCR beta chain was captured in a study of blood T cell repertoires in COVID-19. CDR3 length equals 12 residues. CDR1 is LGHDT, CDR2 YNNKEL, per germline (reference sequence). V was clipped by 3 bases and J by 2 bases, with 4 bases between them. Here immunoSEQ multiplex PCR was the method, and the copy in TCRdb shows in-frame clones only, minus some. This sample yields a few hundred thousand clones, of which roughly nine tenths are seen a single time; just over 0.85% belongs to the top ten. Material: PBMCs or T cells enriched from blood (not recorded which). This clonotype was sampled from a woman aged 40 to 50 who had been exposed to COVID-19. The rearrangement uses TRBV3-1 (or the pseudogene TRBV3-2) and TRBJ1-1; D uncertain. The CDR3 loop is CASSQANTEAFF. DNA for the CDR3: TGTGCCAGCAGCCAGGCTAACACTGAAGCTTTCTTT.